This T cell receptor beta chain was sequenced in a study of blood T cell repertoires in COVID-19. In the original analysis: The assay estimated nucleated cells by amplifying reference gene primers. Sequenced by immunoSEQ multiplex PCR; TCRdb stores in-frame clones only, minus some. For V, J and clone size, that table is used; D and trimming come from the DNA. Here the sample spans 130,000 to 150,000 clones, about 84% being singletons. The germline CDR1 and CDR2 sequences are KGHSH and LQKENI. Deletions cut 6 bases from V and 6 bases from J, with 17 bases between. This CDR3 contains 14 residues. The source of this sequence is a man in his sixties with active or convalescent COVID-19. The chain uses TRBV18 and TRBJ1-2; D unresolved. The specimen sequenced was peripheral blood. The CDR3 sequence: CASSRGAESDGYTF. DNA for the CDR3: TGTGCCAGCTCCCGGGGTGCAGAGTCGGATGGCTACACCTTC.